This T cell receptor beta chain appears in the sequencing data of a study of T cells in women clearing cervical HPV infection. On the study more broadly: Donors had HPV16-related CIN3 or worse; 2 had invasive cancer.

MY09/MY11 PCR detected cervical HPV DNA; dot-blot assigned genotypes. The CDR3 has 12 amino acids. The V gene's germline CDR1 is SEHNR and CDR2 FQNEAQ (reference sequence). Details on this clone: Its antigen is unidentified. Sequencing ends 3 residues short of the CDR3 end; the germline J gene provides the rest.

The study, taken as a whole, reports: Each sample's T-cell count was unknown, possibly confounding richness. Repertoire richness, not evenness, was significantly elevated in CIN3+ cases versus controls.

The method was immunoSEQ multiplex PCR; TCRdb's version includes in-frame clones alone and lacks a portion of them. The data include 40,000 to 45,000 clones; the top ten clones carry 1.2%. This receptor was identified in a woman aged 18 to 69 with a cervical HPV16 infection that either progressed to CIN3+ or cleared (not recorded which). The sample consisted of blood buffy coat. The chain couples TRBV7-9 to TRBJ1-2, with D possibly being TRBD1 (5 bases). CDR3 in amino acids: CASSSLSRDYTF. CDR3 DNA (partial): TGTGCCAGCAGCTCCCTCTCCAGGGAC.